This TCR beta chain was sequenced in a study of blood T cell repertoires in COVID-19. In the study overall: There were acute and convalescent COVID-19 samples, and they came from the United States, Italy and Spain.

This study enrolled people aged roughly 18 to 100 from 20 to 25 US geographic areas. Recovered status in Cohort 3 required two negative PCRs, clearance, or symptom resolution. In the study's own analysis: Counts of nucleated cells, estimated from reference gene primer amplification, were obtained. The data were produced by immunoSEQ multiplex PCR, yet TCRdb's version contains in-frame clones alone and is incomplete. The D gene and trimming were derived from the DNA, and the V and J assignments and clone size from that table. The data contain approximately 300,000 clones, approximately 89% of them singletons. This sequence originates from a woman under 30 who had recovered from COVID-19. The sequencing input was PBMCs or T cells enriched from blood (not recorded which).

Here the CDR3 reads CASRGQGDPYEQYF. In DNA form, the CDR3 reads TGTGCCAGCAGAGGACAGGGGGATCCCTACGAGCAGTACTTC. The rearrangement joins TRBV2 to TRBJ2-7; 10 bases align to TRBD1. V was clipped by 6 bases and J by 2 bases; unmatched bases: 4. Looked up from germline, CDR1 is SNHLY and CDR2 is FYNNEI. The CDR3 has 14 amino acids.